The present entry profiles one T cell receptor (beta chain) with its context. It lacks a known antigen. Base qualities are missing; no much larger clone stands one base away. This record comes from a study of blood T cell repertoires in COVID-19 (dated by TCRdb to between 2020 and 2021). In terms of the full investigation: Samples covering the acute and convalescent phases of COVID-19 were provided by collaborators in the United States, Italy and Spain. The material from the prospective study consisted of cDNA or gDNA derived from T cells, B-cell-depleted T cells, or PBMCs. Where HLA class I and class II types were available, the types were taken from metadata supplied by the sample provider, not from assay-based typing. The repertoires were released in a freely available public database intended as a resource for research on the immune response to SARS-CoV-2. The sample metadata nearly always contained a de-identified subject ID, COVID-19 status, age in years and sex. Samples were obtained from the ongoing ImmuneRACE study (first 160 participants) and from about 1,300 subjects provided by 6 global collaborators. Deeply sampled blood TCRbeta repertoires from subjects exposed to, actively infected with, or recovered from COVID-19 were included in the dataset.

The collaborating institutions used their own protocols to collect whole blood in K2EDTA tubes. For TCRbeta analysis, collaborators shipped samples as frozen whole blood, isolated PBMCs, or DNA extracted from either of those sample types. Beyond this particular receptor, the publication reports: Clinical and demographic metadata were provided uncurated, with the amount varying by source and participant.

Here V drops 7 bases and J drops 6 bases, and the junction holds 11 bases not matched to any gene. From the cysteine up to the phenylalanine, the CDR3 has a length of 16 residues. The CDR3 DNA has 48 bases and is translated from base 1. Based on the germline V gene, the CDR1 and CDR2 sequences are MDHEN and SYDVKM. The immunoSEQ Assay, a bias-controlled multiplex PCR, was used to amplify TCRbeta CDR3 regions from genomic DNA. Under the source paper's analysis protocol: Within the assay, amplification of reference gene primers was used to estimate how many nucleated cells each sample contained. To quantify the absolute abundance of each unique TCRbeta CDR3 rearrangement, sequence reads were collapsed and filtered. For each sample, productive Simpson clonality was calculated as the square root of Simpson's diversity index across productive rearrangements. In its TCRdb copy, this immuneACCESS table keeps in-frame sequences only and misses some clones. Where compared with another copy, unresolved V genes explain less than half of these, and the others have no known cause. The V and J calls and clone size come from that table; D and trimming were worked out from the DNA. This sample gives 35,000 to 55,000 clones in total; around 88% of them show up just once. 3.7% of the sample belongs to the ten largest clones.

Recombination joined TRBV28 with TRBJ2-3; 12 bases in between match TRBD2. This TCR derives from a human donor in a cohort sampled during active COVID-19. Sequencing input: peripheral blood. The encoded CDR3 is CASTHLAGGGGDTQYF. The nucleotide sequence reads TGTGCCAGCACCCACCTAGCGGGAGGGGGGGGTGATACGCAGTATTTT. When the CDR3 is completed using the reference TRBV28 and TRBJ2-3 genes on either side, the full variable domain is DVKVTQSSRYLVKRTGEKVFLECVQDMDHENMFWYRQDPGLGLRLIYFSYDVKMKEKGDIPEGYSVSREKKERFSLILESASTNQTSMYLCASTHLAGGGGDTQYFGPGTRLTVL.